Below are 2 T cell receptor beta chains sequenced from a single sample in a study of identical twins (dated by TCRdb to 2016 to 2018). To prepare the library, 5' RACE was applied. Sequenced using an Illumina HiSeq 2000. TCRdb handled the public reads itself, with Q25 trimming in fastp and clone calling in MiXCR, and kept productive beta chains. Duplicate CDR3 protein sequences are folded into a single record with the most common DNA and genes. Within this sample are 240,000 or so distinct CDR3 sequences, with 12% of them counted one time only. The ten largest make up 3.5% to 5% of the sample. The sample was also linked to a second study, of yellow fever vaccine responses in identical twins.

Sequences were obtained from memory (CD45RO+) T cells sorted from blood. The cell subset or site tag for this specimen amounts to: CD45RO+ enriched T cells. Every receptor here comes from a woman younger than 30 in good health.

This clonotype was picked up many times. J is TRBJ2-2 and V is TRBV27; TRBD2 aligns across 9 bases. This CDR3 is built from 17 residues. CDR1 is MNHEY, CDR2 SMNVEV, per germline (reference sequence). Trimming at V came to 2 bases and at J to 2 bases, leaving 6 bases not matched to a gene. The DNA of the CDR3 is TGTGCCAGCAGTTTACCCAGCGGGAGGAAAAACACCGGGGAGCTGTTTTTT. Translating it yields CASSLPSGRKNTGELFF.

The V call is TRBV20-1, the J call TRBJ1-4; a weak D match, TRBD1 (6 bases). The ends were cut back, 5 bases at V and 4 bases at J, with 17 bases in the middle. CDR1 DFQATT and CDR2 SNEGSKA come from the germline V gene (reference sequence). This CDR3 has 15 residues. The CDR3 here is CSAPPRTAINEKLFF. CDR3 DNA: TGCAGTGCTCCACCCAGGACAGCGATTAATGAAAAACTGTTTTTT.